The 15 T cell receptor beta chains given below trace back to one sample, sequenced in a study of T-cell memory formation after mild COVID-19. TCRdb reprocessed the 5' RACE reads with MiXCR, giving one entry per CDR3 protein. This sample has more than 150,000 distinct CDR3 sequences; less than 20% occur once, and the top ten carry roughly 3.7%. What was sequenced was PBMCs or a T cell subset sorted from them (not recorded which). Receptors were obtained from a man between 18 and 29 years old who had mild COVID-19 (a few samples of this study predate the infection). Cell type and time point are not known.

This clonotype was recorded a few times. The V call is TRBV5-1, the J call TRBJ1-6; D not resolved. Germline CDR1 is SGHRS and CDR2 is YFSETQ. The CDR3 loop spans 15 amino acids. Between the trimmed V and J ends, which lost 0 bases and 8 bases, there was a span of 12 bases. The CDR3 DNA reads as TGCGCCAGCAGCTTGGATCCAGCCGGAGATTCACCCCTCCACTTT. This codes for CASSLDPAGDSPLHF.

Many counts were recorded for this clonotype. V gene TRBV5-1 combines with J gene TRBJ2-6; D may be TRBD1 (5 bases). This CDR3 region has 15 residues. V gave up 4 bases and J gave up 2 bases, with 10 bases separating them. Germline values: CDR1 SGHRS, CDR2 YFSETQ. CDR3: CASSPDRAGANVLTF. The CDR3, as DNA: TGCGCCAGCAGCCCTGACAGAGCTGGGGCCAACGTCCTGACTTTC.

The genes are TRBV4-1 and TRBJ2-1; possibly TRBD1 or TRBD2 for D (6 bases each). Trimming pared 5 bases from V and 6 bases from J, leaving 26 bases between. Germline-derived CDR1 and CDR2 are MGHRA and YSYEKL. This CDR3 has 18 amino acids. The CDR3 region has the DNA TGCGCCAGCAGCATTGGGGGGCTTAAAGGGCAGTTGGGCAATGAGCAGTTCTTC. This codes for CASSIGGLKGQLGNEQFF.

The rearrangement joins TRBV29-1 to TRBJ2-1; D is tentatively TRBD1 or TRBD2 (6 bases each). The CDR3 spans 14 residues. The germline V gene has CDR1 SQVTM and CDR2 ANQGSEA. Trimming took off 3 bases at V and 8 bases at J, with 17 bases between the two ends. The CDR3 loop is CSVDSREAGDEQFF. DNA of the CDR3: TGCAGCGTTGACTCGCGGGAAGCAGGGGATGAGCAGTTCTTC.

CDR3 nucleotide sequence: TGCGCCAGCAGCTCGGAGGGGGCTAACTATGGCTACACCTTC. Translated, it gives CASSSEGANYGYTF. The V and J genes are TRBV5-1 and TRBJ1-2; a weak D match, TRBD1 (6 bases). CDR1 is SGHRS and CDR2 is YFSETQ in the germline V gene. CDR3 length: 14 residues. The V end lost 3 bases, the J end lost 0 bases, and 9 bases lay between the germline ends.

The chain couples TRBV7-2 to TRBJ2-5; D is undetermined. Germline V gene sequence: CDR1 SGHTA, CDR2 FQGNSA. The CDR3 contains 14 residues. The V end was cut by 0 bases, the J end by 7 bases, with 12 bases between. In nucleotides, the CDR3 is TGTGCCAGCAGCTTAGCGAAAAGGGATGGGACCCAGTACTTC. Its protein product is CASSLAKRDGTQYF.

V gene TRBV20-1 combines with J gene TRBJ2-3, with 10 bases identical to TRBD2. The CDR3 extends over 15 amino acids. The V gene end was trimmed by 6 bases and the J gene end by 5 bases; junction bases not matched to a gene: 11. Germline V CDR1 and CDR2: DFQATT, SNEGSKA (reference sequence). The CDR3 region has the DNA TGCAGTGCCAGGAAGCGGGGGGGCCAAGGAGATACGCAGTATTTT. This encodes CSARKRGGQGDTQYF.

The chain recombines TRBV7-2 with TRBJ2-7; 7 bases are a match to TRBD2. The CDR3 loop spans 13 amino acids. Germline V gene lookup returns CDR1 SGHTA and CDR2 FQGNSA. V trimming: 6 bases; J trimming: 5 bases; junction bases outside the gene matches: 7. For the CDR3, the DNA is TGTGCCAGCAGTTTGGGTGGGGGGGACGAGCAGTACGTC. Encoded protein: CASSLGGGDEQYV.

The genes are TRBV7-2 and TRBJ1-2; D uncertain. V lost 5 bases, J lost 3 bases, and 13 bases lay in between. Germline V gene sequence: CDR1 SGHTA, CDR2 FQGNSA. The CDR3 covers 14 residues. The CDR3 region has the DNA TGTGCCAGCAGCCCCGGACGTGGGTACTATGGCTACACCTTC. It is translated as CASSPGRGYYGYTF.

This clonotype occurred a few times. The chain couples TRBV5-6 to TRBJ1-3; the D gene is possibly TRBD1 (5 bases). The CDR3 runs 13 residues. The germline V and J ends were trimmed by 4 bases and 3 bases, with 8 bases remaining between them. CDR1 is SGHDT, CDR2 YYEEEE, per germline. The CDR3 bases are TGTGCCAGCAGCCCCAGGGATGGAAACACCATATATTTT. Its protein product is CASSPRDGNTIYF. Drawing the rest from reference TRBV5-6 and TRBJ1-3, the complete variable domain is DAGVTQSPTHLIKTRGQQVTLRCSPKSGHDTVSWYQQALGQGPQFIFQYYEEEERQRGNFPDRFSGHQFPNYSSELNVNALLLGDSALYLCASSPRDGNTIYFGEGSWLTVV.

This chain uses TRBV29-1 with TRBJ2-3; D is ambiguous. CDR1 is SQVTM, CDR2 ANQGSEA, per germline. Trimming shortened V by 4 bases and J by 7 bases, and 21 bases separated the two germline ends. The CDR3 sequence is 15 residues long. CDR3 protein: CSVAPLLSTSHTQYF. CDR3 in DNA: TGCAGCGTTGCGCCTCTACTCTCCACATCCCATACGCAGTATTTT.

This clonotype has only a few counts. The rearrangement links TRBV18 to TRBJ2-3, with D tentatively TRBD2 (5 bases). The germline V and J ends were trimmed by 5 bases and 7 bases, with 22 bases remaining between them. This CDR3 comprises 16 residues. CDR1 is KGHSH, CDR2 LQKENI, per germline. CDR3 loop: CASSARLAGGEYTQYF. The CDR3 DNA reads TGTGCCAGCTCAGCACGTCTGGCGGGCGGAGAGTATACGCAGTATTTT.

The CDR3 DNA reads as TGTGCCAGCAGCGCGCAGGGTCCAGATACGCAGTATTTT. It encodes CASSAQGPDTQYF. The gene calls are TRBV9 and TRBJ2-3, with D possibly matching TRBD1 (5 bases). The germline V gene has CDR1 SGDLS and CDR2 YYNGEE. Between the trimmed V and J ends, which lost 3 bases and 4 bases, there was a span of 9 bases. This CDR3 region has 13 residues.

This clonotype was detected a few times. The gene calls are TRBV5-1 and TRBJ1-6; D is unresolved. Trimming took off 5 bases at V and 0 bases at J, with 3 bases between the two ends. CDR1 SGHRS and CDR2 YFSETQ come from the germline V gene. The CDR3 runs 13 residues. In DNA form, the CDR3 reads TGCGCCAGCAGAACCTCCTATAATTCACCCCTCCACTTT. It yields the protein CASRTSYNSPLHF.

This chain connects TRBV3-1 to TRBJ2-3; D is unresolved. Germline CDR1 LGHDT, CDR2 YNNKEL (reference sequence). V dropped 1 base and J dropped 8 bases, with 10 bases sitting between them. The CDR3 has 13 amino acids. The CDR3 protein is CASSQVTTTTQYF. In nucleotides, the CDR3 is TGTGCCAGCAGCCAAGTTACGACCACTACGCAGTATTTT.